Below, 5 T cell receptor beta chains from the same sample are listed, as sequenced in a study of vaccination and CD4 T cells after COVID-19. With the Oncomine TCR Beta short-read assay, DNA from cultured CD4+ T cells was sequenced. TCRdb ran MiXCR on the PCR reads and lists one entry per CDR3 protein. This table has over 4,000 distinct CDR3 sequences, roughly two thirds appearing once. Antigens for these TCRs are unknown. Treatment described: approximately nine-day PBMC culture with coronavirus spike peptide pools or control peptides (ViraFEST assay). Pre-COVID-19 pandemic sampling (2011-2018) yielded the unexposed donor's CD4+ T cells. The material sequenced was CD4+ T cells from blood, cultured in vitro. These receptor sequences come from a human donor in good health.

V usage is TRBV19 and J usage is TRBJ1-5; maybe TRBD1 (6 bases). The CDR3 sequence is 15 residues long. V was clipped by 5 bases and J by 5 bases, with 16 bases between them. In germline, CDR1 is LNHDA, CDR2 SQIVND (reference sequence). The DNA for the CDR3 is TGTGCCAGTAGTCGATACAGGGAGGGCGATCAGCCCCAGCATTTT. This sequence encodes CASSRYREGDQPQHF.

This chain links TRBV6-1 with TRBJ2-4, with D possibly matching TRBD2 (5 bases). The V and J ends lost 6 bases and 6 bases respectively, with 15 bases between them. This CDR3 has 14 amino acids. From germline, CDR1 is MNHNS and CDR2 SASEGT. In DNA form, the CDR3 reads TGTGCCAGCAGCCCCCGGCTGGGGAGAAACATTCAGTACTTC. Translated: CASSPRLGRNIQYF.

The chain has TRBV6-1 and TRBJ1-6; D may be TRBD1 (6 bases). Trimming stripped 7 bases from V and 5 bases from J, with 12 bases between. Germline assignment: CDR1 MNHNS and CDR2 SASEGT. This CDR3 region has 14 residues. The CDR3 DNA sequence: TGTGCCAGCATTGGGGGGCTCCATAATTCACCCCTCCACTTT. This translates into CASIGGLHNSPLHF.

The J gene is TRBJ1-1, the V gene TRBV28, with no clear D. The CDR3 consists of 17 residues. Germline V gene data show CDR1 as MDHEN and CDR2 as SYDVKM. V dropped 3 bases and J dropped 2 bases, with 19 bases sitting between them. The CDR3 loop is CASSLALSLYRNTEAFF. In DNA, the CDR3 is TGTGCCAGCAGTTTGGCCCTTTCTCTCTACAGAAACACTGAAGCTTTCTTT.

This rearrangement joins TRBV5-4 to TRBJ1-1; D not resolved. Trimming took off 3 bases at V and 1 base at J, with 10 bases between the two ends. The CDR3 extends over 14 amino acids. Germline V gene sequence: CDR1 SGHNT, CDR2 YYREEE (reference sequence). The CDR3 spells CASSSPSANTEAFF. CDR3 in DNA: TGTGCCAGCAGCTCCCCCTCGGCGAACACTGAAGCTTTCTTT. Using reference TRBV5-4 and TRBJ1-1 for the parts outside the CDR3, the full variable domain is ETGVTQSPTHLIKTRGQQVTLRCSSQSGHNTVSWYQQALGQGPQFIFQYYREEENGRGNFPPRFSGLQFPNYSSELNVNALELDDSALYLCASSSPSANTEAFFGQGTRLTVV.